The present T cell receptor beta chain was sequenced within a study of blood T cell repertoires in COVID-19. A single count supports this clone. In assigning cohorts, the study relied on participant-reported clinical history. In the study's own analysis: Reference gene primer amplification in the assay estimated nucleated cell counts. The repertoire was sequenced with immunoSEQ multiplex PCR; TCRdb's copy has only in-frame clones and lacks some. That table is the source of V, J and clone size, and D and trimming were worked out from the DNA. Of about 380,000 clones listed, roughly 86% were seen once; the top ten hold roughly 1.4%. The sequence was collected from a man younger than 40 who had recovered from COVID-19. The sample consisted of PBMCs or T cells enriched from blood (not recorded which).

The CDR3 region is CASSQETGSSYNEQFF. The CDR3 nucleotides are TGCGCCAGCAGCCAAGAGACAGGGAGCTCCTACAATGAGCAGTTCTTC. The genes are TRBV4-1 and TRBJ2-1; 7 bases map to TRBD1. The V gene end was trimmed by 0 bases and the J gene end by 0 bases; junction bases not matched to a gene: 2. Germline V CDR1 and CDR2: MGHRA, YSYEKL. CDR3 length: 16 residues.